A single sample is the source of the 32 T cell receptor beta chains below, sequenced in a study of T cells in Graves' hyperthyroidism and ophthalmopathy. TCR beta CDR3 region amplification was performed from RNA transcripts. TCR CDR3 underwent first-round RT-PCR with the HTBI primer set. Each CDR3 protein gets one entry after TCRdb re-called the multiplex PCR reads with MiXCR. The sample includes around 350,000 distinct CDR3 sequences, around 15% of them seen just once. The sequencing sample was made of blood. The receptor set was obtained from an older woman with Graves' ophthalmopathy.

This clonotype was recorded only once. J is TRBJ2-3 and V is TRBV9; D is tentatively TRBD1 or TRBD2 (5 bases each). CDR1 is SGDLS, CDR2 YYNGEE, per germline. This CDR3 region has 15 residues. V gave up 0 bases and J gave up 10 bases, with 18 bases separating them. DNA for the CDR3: TGTGCCAGCAGCGTAGAGGCCCGTGCAGGGAGATCGCAGTATTTT. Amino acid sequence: CASSVEARAGRSQYF.

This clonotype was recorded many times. The CDR3 DNA sequence: TGTGCCAGCAGTATAGCGGGAGGGAAGAGAACCCAGTACTTC. It encodes CASSIAGGKRTQYF. The gene calls are TRBV28 and TRBJ2-5, with 11 bases lining up with TRBD2. The CDR3 is 14 residues long. Germline V gene lookup returns CDR1 MDHEN and CDR2 SYDVKM. Germline trimming cut 5 bases from V and 8 bases from J; bases unmatched to any gene: 7.

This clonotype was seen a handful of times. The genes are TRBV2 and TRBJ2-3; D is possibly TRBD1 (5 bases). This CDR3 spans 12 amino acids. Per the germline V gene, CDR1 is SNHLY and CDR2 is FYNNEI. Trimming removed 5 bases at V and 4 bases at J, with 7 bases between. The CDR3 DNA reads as TGTGCCAGCAGTCGACAGCCAGATACGCAGTATTTT. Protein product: CASSRQPDTQYF.

The CDR3 is CATKRSGETQYF. Here the CDR3 DNA reads TGTGCCACCAAAAGATCCGGGGAGACCCAGTACTTC. This chain uses TRBV24-1 with TRBJ2-5; D unclear. V dropped 8 bases and J dropped 5 bases, with 11 bases sitting between them. Germline V gives CDR1 KGHDR, CDR2 SFDVKD. This CDR3 region has 12 residues.

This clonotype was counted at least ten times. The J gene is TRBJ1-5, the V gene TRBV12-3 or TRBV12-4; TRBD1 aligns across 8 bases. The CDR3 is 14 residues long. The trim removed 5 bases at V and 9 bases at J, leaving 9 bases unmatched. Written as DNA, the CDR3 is TGTGCCAGCAGTGCGGGACAGGCTTTGGGGCCCCAGCATTTT. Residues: CASSAGQALGPQHF.

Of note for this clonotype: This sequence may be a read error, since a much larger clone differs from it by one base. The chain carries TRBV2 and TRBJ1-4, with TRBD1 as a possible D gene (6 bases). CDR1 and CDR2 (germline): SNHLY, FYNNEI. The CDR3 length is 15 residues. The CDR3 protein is CASSTGIATNKKLFF. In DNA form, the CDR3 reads TGTGCCAGCAGCACAGGGATAGCAACTAATAAAAAACTGTTTTTT.

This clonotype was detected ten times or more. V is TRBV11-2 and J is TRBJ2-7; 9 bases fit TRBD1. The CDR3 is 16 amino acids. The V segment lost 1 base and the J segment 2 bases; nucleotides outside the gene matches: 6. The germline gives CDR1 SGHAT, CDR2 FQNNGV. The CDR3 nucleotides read TGTGCCAGCAGCTTAGTAGTGGGACAGGGTACCTACGAGCAGTACTTC. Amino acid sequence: CASSLVVGQGTYEQYF.

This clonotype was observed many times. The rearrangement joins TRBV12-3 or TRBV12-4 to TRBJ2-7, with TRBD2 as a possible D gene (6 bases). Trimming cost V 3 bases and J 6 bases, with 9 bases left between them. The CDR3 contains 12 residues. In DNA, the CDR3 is TGTGCCAGCAGTTTGTTCGGGGGCGAGCAGTACTTC. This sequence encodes CASSLFGGEQYF.

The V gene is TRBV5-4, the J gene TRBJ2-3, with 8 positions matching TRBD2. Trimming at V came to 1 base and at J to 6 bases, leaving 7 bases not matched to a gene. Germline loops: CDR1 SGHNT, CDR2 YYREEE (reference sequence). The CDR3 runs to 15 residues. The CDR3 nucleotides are TGTGCCAGCAGCTTGCAGCCGACTAGCGCGGATACGCAGTATTTT. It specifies CASSLQPTSADTQYF.

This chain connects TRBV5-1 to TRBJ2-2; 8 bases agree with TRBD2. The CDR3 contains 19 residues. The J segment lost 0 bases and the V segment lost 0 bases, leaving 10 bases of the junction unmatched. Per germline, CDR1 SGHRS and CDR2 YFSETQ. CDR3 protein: CASSLAGGVSGTNTGELFF. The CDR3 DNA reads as TGCGCCAGCAGCTTGGCCGGGGGGGTTAGCGGGACGAACACCGGGGAGCTGTTTTTT.

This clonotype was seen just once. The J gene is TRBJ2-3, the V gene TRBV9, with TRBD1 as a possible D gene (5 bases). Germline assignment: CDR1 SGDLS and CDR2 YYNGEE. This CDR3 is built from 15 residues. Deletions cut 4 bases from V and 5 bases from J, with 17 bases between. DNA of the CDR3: TGTGCCAGCAGCAAACAAGGGCTCAGGGAAGATACGCAGTATTTT. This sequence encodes CASSKQGLREDTQYF.

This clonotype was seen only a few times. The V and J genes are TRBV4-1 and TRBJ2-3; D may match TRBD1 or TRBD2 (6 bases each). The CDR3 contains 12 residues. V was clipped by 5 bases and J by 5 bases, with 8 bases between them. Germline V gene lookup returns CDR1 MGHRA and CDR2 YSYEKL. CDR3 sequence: CASSRGEDTQYF. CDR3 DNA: TGCGCCAGCAGCAGGGGGGAAGATACGCAGTATTTT.

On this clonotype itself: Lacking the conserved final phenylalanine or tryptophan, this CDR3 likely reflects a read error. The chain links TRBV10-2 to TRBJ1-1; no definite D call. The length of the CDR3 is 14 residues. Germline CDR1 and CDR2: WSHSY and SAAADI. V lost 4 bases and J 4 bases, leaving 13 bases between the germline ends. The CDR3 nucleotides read TGCGCCAGCAGTGGCGGGCCTCAAGTCACTGAAGCTTTCATT. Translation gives CASSGGPQVTEAFI.

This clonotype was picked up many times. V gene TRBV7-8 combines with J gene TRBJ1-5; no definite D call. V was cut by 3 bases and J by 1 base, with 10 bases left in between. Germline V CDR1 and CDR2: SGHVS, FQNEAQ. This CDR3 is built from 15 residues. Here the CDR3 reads CASSLVRGSNQPQHF. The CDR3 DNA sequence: TGTGCCAGCAGCTTGGTTCGGGGAAGCAATCAGCCCCAGCATTTT.

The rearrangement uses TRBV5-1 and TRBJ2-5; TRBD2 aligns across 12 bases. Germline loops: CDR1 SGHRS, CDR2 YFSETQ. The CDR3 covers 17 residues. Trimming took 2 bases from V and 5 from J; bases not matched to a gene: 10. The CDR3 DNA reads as TGCGCCAGCAGCTTTACCCGACTAGCGGGAGAGGGGGAGACCCAGTACTTC. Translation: CASSFTRLAGEGETQYF.

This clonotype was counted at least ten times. In DNA, the CDR3 is TGTGCCTGGAGTGTACGAGGGAGTCTCGGAAACACCATATATTTT. This gives the protein CAWSVRGSLGNTIYF. The V call is TRBV30, the J call TRBJ1-3; D unresolved. The CDR3 loop spans 15 amino acids. The germline CDR1 and CDR2 sequences are GTSNPN and SVGIG (reference sequence). The V gene lost 0 bases and the J gene lost 4 bases, with 13 bases spanning the gap.

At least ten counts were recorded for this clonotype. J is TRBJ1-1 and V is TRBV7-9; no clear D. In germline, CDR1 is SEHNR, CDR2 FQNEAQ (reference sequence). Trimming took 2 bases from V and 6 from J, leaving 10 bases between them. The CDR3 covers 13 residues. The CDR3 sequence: CASSLLAGAEAFF. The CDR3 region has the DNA TGTGCCAGCAGCTTACTTGCCGGGGCTGAAGCTTTCTTT.

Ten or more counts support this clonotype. This chain's CDR3 is CASSFGQNYGYTF. The CDR3 DNA follows: TGTGCCAGCAGTTTTGGACAGAACTATGGCTACACCTTC. This chain links TRBV28 with TRBJ1-2, with D perhaps matching TRBD1 (6 bases). V was clipped by 3 bases and J by 2 bases, with 7 bases between them. There are 13 residues in the CDR3. Per the germline V gene, CDR1 is MDHEN and CDR2 is SYDVKM.

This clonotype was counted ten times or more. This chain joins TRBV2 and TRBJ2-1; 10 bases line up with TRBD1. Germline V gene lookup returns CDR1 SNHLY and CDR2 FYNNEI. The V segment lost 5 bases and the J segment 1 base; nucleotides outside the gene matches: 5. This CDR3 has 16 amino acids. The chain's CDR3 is CASSTLGQGSYNEQFF. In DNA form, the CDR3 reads TGTGCCAGCAGTACCCTGGGACAGGGGTCCTACAATGAGCAGTTCTTC.

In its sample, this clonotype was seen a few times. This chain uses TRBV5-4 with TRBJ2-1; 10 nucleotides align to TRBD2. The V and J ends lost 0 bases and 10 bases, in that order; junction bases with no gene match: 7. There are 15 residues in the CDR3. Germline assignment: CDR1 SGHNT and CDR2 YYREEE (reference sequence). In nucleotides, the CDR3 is TGTGCCAGCAGCTTGGATAGCGGGAGGCGTCTGGAGCAGTTCTTC. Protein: CASSLDSGRRLEQFF.

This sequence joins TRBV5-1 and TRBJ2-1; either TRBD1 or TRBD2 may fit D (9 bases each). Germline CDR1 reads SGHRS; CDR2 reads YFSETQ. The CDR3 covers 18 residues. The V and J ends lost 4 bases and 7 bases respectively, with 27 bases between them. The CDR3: CASSADRGRLAGNNEQFF. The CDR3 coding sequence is TGCGCCAGCAGCGCGGACAGGGGTCGGCTAGCGGGAAATAATGAGCAGTTCTTC.

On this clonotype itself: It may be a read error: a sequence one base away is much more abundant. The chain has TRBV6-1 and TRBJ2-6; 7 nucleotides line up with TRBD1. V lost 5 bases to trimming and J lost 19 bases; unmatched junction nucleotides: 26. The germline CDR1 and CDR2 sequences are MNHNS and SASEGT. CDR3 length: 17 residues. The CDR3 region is CASSPGQLRSGANVPTF. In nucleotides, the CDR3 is TGTGCCAGCAGTCCGGGACAGCTTCGCTCTGGGGCCAACGTCCCAACTTTC.

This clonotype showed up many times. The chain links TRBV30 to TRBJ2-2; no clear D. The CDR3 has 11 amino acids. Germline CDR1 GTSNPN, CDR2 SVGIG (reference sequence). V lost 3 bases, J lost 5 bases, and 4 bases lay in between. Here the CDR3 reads CAWRRTGELFF. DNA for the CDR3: TGTGCCTGGAGGAGGACCGGGGAGCTGTTTTTT.

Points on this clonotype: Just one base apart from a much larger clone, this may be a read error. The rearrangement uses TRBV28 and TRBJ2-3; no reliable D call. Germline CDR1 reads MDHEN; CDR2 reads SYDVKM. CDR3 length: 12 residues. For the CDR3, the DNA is TGTGCCAACAGTTCCGGAAGAGATACGCAGTATTTT. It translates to CANSSGRDTQYF.

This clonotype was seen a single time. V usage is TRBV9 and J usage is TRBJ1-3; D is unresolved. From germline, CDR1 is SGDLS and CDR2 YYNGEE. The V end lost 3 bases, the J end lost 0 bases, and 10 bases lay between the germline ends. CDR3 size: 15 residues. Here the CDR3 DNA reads TGTGCCAGCAGCGGCGTTGGGAGCTCTGGAAACACCATATATTTT. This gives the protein CASSGVGSSGNTIYF.

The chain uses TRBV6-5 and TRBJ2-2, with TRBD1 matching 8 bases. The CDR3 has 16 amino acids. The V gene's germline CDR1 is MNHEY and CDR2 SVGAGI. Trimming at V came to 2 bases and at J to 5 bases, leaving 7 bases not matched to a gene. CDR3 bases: TGTGCCAGCAGTTACGGCCAGGGGGCTGGGACCGGGGAGCTGTTTTTT. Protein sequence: CASSYGQGAGTGELFF.

CDR3 region: CASSLGLGYTDTQYF. The CDR3 nucleotides are TGTGCCAGCAGCTTAGGTCTGGGGTATACAGATACGCAGTATTTT. The gene calls are TRBV11-2 and TRBJ2-3; no definite D call. Germline loops: CDR1 SGHAT, CDR2 FQNNGV. V shed 1 base and J shed 3 bases, with 11 bases lying between them. The CDR3 spans 15 residues.

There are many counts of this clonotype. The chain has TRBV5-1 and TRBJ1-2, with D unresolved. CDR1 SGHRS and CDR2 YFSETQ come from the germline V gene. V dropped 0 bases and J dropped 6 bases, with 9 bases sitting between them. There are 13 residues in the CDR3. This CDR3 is CASSLGRRDGYTF. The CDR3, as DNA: TGCGCCAGCAGCTTGGGGCGGCGGGATGGCTACACCTTC. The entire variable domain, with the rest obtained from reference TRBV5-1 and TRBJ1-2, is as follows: KAGVTQTPRYLIKTRGQQVTLSCSPISGHRSVSWYQQTPGQGLQFLFEYFSETQRNKGNFPGRFSGRQFSNSRSEMNVSTLELGDSALYLCASSLGRRDGYTFGSGTRLTVV.

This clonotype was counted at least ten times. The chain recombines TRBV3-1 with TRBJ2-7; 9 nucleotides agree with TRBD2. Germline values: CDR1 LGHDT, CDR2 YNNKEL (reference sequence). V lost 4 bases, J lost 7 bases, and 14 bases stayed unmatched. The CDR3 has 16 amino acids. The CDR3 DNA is TGTGCCAGCAGCCCCCCGGGGGCGCGGGGGGGTAGGGAGCAGTACTTC. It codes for CASSPPGARGGREQYF.

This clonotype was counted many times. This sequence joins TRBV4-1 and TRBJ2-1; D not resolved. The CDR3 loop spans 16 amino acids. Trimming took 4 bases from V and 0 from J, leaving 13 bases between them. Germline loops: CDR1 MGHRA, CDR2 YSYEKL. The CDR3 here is CASSPSRWGSYNEQFF. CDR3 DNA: TGCGCCAGCAGCCCATCGCGGTGGGGCTCCTACAATGAGCAGTTCTTC.

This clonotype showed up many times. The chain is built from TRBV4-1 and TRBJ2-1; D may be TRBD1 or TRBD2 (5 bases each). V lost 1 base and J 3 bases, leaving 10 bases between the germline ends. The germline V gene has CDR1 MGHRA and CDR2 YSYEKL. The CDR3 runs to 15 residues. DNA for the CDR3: TGCGCCAGCAGCCAAGCAGGGACGGGCTACAATGAGCAGTTCTTC. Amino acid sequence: CASSQAGTGYNEQFF.

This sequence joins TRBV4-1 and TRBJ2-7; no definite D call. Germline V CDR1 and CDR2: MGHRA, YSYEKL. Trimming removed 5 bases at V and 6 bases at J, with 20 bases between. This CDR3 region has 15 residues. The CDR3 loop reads CASSNRWAAVSEQYF. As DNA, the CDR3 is TGCGCCAGCAGCAACAGATGGGCGGCGGTCTCCGAGCAGTACTTC.